Sequencing of this T cell receptor beta chain was carried out in a study of CD8 T cells in Susac syndrome. Study overall: The sequenced Susac syndrome patients included about six who had clinically active disease and roughly eight who were in remission. The study, taken as a whole, reports: The study recognized that the number of individuals in its TCR sequencing and HLA analysis was relatively small.

This clonotype was found a few times. The antigen remains unidentified. RNA in amounts of roughly 0.45 to 1 ug was reverse transcribed with random hexamers. Amplification of TCR beta CDR3 across 54 Vbeta and 13 Jbeta was performed with immunoSEQ multiplex PCR. TCRdb re-called the immunoSEQ multiplex PCR reads through MiXCR, storing one row per CDR3 protein. The top ten clones hold 0.15% of a sample with 200,000 to 250,000 distinct CDR3 sequences, about 94% of them seen once. The CDR3 has 13 amino acids. Trimming pared 4 bases from V and 1 base from J, leaving 7 bases between. Germline CDR1 is KGHSH and CDR2 is LQKENI.

The chain employs TRBV18 and TRBJ1-1; D possibly corresponds to TRBD1 (5 bases). The clonotype comes from a human donor with Susac syndrome. Sequencing was done on a sample of CD4+ T cells from PBMCs. The CDR3 here is CASSRGENTEAFF. CDR3 nucleotide sequence: TGTGCCAGCTCACGGGGGGAGAACACTGAAGCTTTCTTT.